Listed below are T cell receptor beta chains from one sample, sequenced in a study of molecular identifiers for immune sequencing clone quantification. TCRdb re-analysed the PCR reads in MiXCR, keeping a single row per CDR3 protein. The data contain some 650,000 distinct CDR3 sequences, 15% to 20% of them singletons. The sequencing input was naive CD8+ T cells from blood, with Jurkat cell RNA spiked in. The receptor source for this set is a human donor in good health. Some libraries in this study had Jurkat cell RNA spiked in. The CDR3 runs from the conserved cysteine through the conserved F or W. D genes are given only for firm matches. The size field is filled for only some rows; it gives once, few, many or a size class.

j_call,d_call,clone_size,v_call,cdr3_nt,cdr3_aa
TRBJ2-7,-,-,TRBV19,TGTGCCAGTAGAGGAGCGAGCGGTGAGACCTACGAGCAGTACTTC,CASRGASGETYEQYF
TRBJ1-1,-,many,TRBV3-1,TGTGCCAGCAGCCAAGGGGGACTGAGGACTGAAGCTTTCTTT,CASSQGGLRTEAFF
TRBJ2-7,TRBD2,many,TRBV20-1,TGCAGTGCTAGAGTTGAGACTAGCTTTAATTTGGCCGAGCAGTACTTC,CSARVETSFNLAEQYF
TRBJ2-2,-,-,TRBV6-5,TGTGCCAGCCAACTGGGAGTTACGAACACCGGGGAGCTGGTTTTT,CASQLGVTNTGELVF
TRBJ1-4,-,many,TRBV28,TGTGCCAGCAGAACGAACTATAATGAAAAACTGTTTTTT,CASRTNYNEKLFF
TRBJ2-3,-,many,TRBV6-2/TRBV6-3,TGTGCCAGCAGTTACTCGATGCCAGGAGGGGGAGATACGCAGTATTTT,CASSYSMPGGGDTQYF
TRBJ2-7,-,-,TRBV13,TGTGCCAGCCGTGAGACAGGCACTCTTGGGGAGCGGTACTTC,CASRETGTLGERYF
TRBJ1-3,TRBD1,few,TRBV12-3/TRBV12-4,TGTGCCAGCAGTCGGACAGGGGAGGAAAACACCATATATTTT,CASSRTGEENTIYF
TRBJ2-5,TRBD1,-,TRBV11-3,TGTACCAGCAGTCCCGACAGGGGCAAAGAGACCCAGTACTTC,CTSSPDRGKETQYF
TRBJ2-7,TRBD1,many,TRBV6-6,TGTGCCAGCACCGACGGGGGACAGGGGATATACGAGCAGTACTTC,CASTDGGQGIYEQYF
TRBJ2-7,TRBD2,few,TRBV20-1,TGCAGTGCTAGAGAATTGGGACTAGCTTTATACGAGCGGTACTTC,CSARELGLALYERYF
TRBJ1-1,-,many,TRBV19,TGTGCCAGTGCAGGCGGCTGGCGTACTGAAGCTTTCTTT,CASAGGWRTEAFF
TRBJ1-1,-,few,TRBV27,TGTGCCAGCAGTTCCCTCGGGGGGTTTTTAACTGAAGCTTTCTTT,CASSSLGGFLTEAFF
TRBJ2-5,-,many,TRBV30,TGTGCCTGGAGTGCGGTCGGGGAGACCCAGTACTTC,CAWSAVGETQYF
TRBJ1-1,-,-,TRBV27,TGTGCCAGCGCCTGGACAGTAAACACTGAAGCTTTCTTT,CASAWTVNTEAFF
TRBJ2-7,-,-,TRBV6-2/TRBV6-3,TGTGCCAGCAGATCACCGGACGGTACCTACGAGCAGTACTTC,CASRSPDGTYEQYF
TRBJ2-7,TRBD2,-,TRBV4-2,TGTGCCAGCAGCCCTGGACTAGCGGGAGCCAACGAGCAGCACTTC,CASSPGLAGANEQHF
TRBJ2-7,-,many,TRBV20-1,TGCAGTGCTAGAGGTGGACAGCCCACCTACGAGCAGTACTTC,CSARGGQPTYEQYF
TRBJ2-7,TRBD2,-,TRBV20-1,TGCAGTGCTAGTACTAGCGGGAAGGGGTCCTACGAGCAGTACTTC,CSASTSGKGSYEQYF
TRBJ2-7,-,many,TRBV12-3/TRBV12-4,TGTGCCAGCAGTTTAGCGGGGGGGCGGTTGTACGAGCAGTACTTC,CASSLAGGRLYEQYF
TRBJ2-7,-,many,TRBV14,TGTGCCAGCAGCCCCCACCCGGGCCGCGAGCAGTACTTC,CASSPHPGREQYF
TRBJ2-2,TRBD2,-,TRBV5-6,TGTGCCAGCAGTTACGGACTAGCGGGGGGGCCCGTCGGGGAGCTGTTTTTT,CASSYGLAGGPVGELFF
TRBJ1-1,-,many,TRBV6-5,TGTGCCAGCAGTGGTCCAATGAACACTGAAGCTTTCTTT,CASSGPMNTEAFF
TRBJ2-2,-,few,TRBV11-2,TGTGCCAGCAGCCATGGGCCAAGCCCCACCGGGGAGCTGTTTTTT,CASSHGPSPTGELFF
TRBJ2-2,-,many,TRBV20-1,TGCAGTGCTACGGACACGAACACCGGGGAGCTGTTTTTT,CSATDTNTGELFF
TRBJ2-3,-,many,TRBV28,TGTGCCAGCAGTTTTGGAGCGGTCAAGAAAGATACGCAGTATTTT,CASSFGAVKKDTQYF
TRBJ2-7,-,many,TRBV18,TGTGCCAGCTCACCTGACGGACCGACCTACGAGCAGTACTTC,CASSPDGPTYEQYF
TRBJ2-5,TRBD1,many,TRBV28,TGTGCCAGCAGTTGGGACAGGGGTAAAGAGACCCAGTACTTC,CASSWDRGKETQYF
TRBJ1-6,TRBD1,-,TRBV6-1,TGTGCCAGCGGCGAAGACAGGGCCTACTATAATTCACCCCTCCACTTT,CASGEDRAYYNSPLHF
TRBJ2-7,-,many,TRBV7-2,TGTGCCAGCAGCTTCGAGGATTTCGGGGGTTACGAGCAGTACTTC,CASSFEDFGGYEQYF
TRBJ2-7,-,few,TRBV10-3,TGTGCCATCAGTGAGTCGAACAGGGCCTTAGCCTACGAGCAGTACTTC,CAISESNRALAYEQYF
TRBJ2-7,TRBD1,many,TRBV5-1,TGCGCCAGCAGCTTGGGAGCGATGGACAGGGGGGCCTACGAGCAGTACTTC,CASSLGAMDRGAYEQYF
TRBJ1-3,-,many,TRBV7-2,TGTGCCAGCAGCTTACTGGACTCTGGAAACACCATATATTTT,CASSLLDSGNTIYF
TRBJ1-1,-,many,TRBV7-9,TGTGCCAGCAGCTTATTAGATGGGACGAACACTGAAGCTTTCTTT,CASSLLDGTNTEAFF
TRBJ2-7,TRBD1,few,TRBV18,TGTGCCAGCTCACCAGTTGACAGGGCGAGTGGGTACGAGCAGTACTTC,CASSPVDRASGYEQYF
TRBJ1-5,-,many,TRBV6-1,TGTGCCAGCAGTGGCGTAGTGGCAGGGCTTCGTCAGCCCCAGCATTTT,CASSGVVAGLRQPQHF
TRBJ2-7,TRBD2,many,TRBV7-6,TGTGCCAGCAGCTTAACAGGATATCAAAGCGGGGGAGCCTACGAGCAGTACTTC,CASSLTGYQSGGAYEQYF
TRBJ2-5,-,few,TRBV7-9,TGTGCCAGCAGCTTATATAGGGGTCACCAAGAGACCCAGTACTTC,CASSLYRGHQETQYF
TRBJ1-1,-,many,TRBV12-3/TRBV12-4,TGTGCCAGCAACCTAGGACAGCTGAACACTGAAGCTTTCTTT,CASNLGQLNTEAFF
TRBJ2-3,-,many,TRBV4-2,TGTGCCAGCCCCACTTGGCCCGGGAGCACAGATACGCAGTATTTT,CASPTWPGSTDTQYF
TRBJ2-5,-,-,TRBV9,TGTGCCAGCGGATCCGGGGCCACCCAAGAGACCCAGTACTTC,CASGSGATQETQYF
TRBJ1-5,-,many,TRBV28,TGTGCCAGCACCTCCCCGTTGTGGGGTAGCAATCAGCCCCAGCATTTT,CASTSPLWGSNQPQHF
TRBJ2-5,-,-,TRBV20-1,TGCAGTGCTAGGGGCTCGGGGTTGACCCAGTACTTC,CSARGSGLTQYF
TRBJ2-2,-,many,TRBV4-3,TGCGCCAGCAGCCAAGATCCGGGAAGATTCGGAGGGACCGGGGAGCTGTTTTTT,CASSQDPGRFGGTGELFF
TRBJ2-1,TRBD2,many,TRBV4-3,TGCGCCAGCAGCCAAGATGTCCGAGGACTAGCTGCCAATGAGCAGTTCTTC,CASSQDVRGLAANEQFF
TRBJ1-2,-,many,TRBV4-3,TGCGCCAGCAGCCAAGATCATCTTCAGCGTGACTACACCTTC,CASSQDHLQRDYTF
TRBJ1-3,-,-,TRBV2,TGTGCCAGCAGTGAGTCGGTGAAGGGAGCTGGAAACACCATATATTTT,CASSESVKGAGNTIYF
TRBJ1-1,-,many,TRBV20-1,TGCAGTGCCGGGGGTGGGTTGGTGAACACTGAAGCTTTCTTT,CSAGGGLVNTEAFF
TRBJ1-1,TRBD1,-,TRBV30,TGTGCCTGGAGTTCACCGGGACAGGGGACTGAAGCTTTCTTT,CAWSSPGQGTEAFF
TRBJ2-3,TRBD1,many,TRBV7-9,TGTGCCAGCACCCTCCTCGGGACAGGGGTGTATTTT,CASTLLGTGVYF
TRBJ2-7,-,many,TRBV29-1,TGCAGCGTTCGGCAGAGCTCCTACGAGCAGTACTTC,CSVRQSSYEQYF
TRBJ2-1,-,few,TRBV24-1,TGTGCCACCAGTGACAATGTAAGGGATGAGCAGTTCTTC,CATSDNVRDEQFF
TRBJ2-1,TRBD2,few,TRBV4-3,TGCGCCAGCAGCCACCCACTTAGCGGGGGGGGGAGCAATGAGCAGTTCTTC,CASSHPLSGGGSNEQFF
TRBJ2-1,TRBD2,many,TRBV15,TGTGCCACCAGCAGAGATGAAAGCGGGAGGGCCGAGGATGAGCAGTTCTTC,CATSRDESGRAEDEQFF